Shown below are 8 T cell receptor beta chains from a single sample sequenced in a study of a mutant IDH1 vaccine in newly diagnosed glioma. Time point here: week 47, end of study. All doses held 300 ug of mutant IDH1 20-mer peptide, with topical imiquimod. No cognate antigen is known for these TCRs. Some clones are missing from TCRdb's copy, which holds only in-frame ones; the method was immunoSEQ multiplex PCR. The table has 35,000 to 45,000 clones, 60% to 85% seen once; the top ten hold 8.9%. This material consisted of PBMCs, taken from a glioma patient whose treatment included an IDH1 peptide vaccine. Receptors originate from a man in his forties with glioma.

The sample holds one count of this clone. The chain employs TRBV18 and TRBJ2-3, with D maybe TRBD1 (6 bases). This CDR3 spans 13 amino acids. Per germline, CDR1 KGHSH and CDR2 LQKENI. Trimming left V 3 bases short and J 5 bases short, with 9 bases between. The CDR3 is CASSPGQRDTQYF. CDR3 DNA sequence: TGTGCCAGCTCACCCGGACAGCGAGATACGCAGTATTTT.

The gene calls are TRBV11-2 and TRBJ1-6; possible D gene TRBD1, 6 bases. Trimming removed 3 bases from V and 8 bases from J, with 11 bases in between. The CDR3 has 14 amino acids. Per the germline V gene, CDR1 is SGHAT and CDR2 is FQNNGV. DNA of the CDR3: TGTGCCAGCAGCTTTACAGGGTTAGATTCACCCCTCCACTTT. This encodes CASSFTGLDSPLHF.

The V gene is TRBV11-2, the J gene TRBJ2-4; TRBD2 might be the D (6 bases). Germline CDR1 is SGHAT and CDR2 is FQNNGV. This CDR3 has 18 amino acids. With 4 bases removed from V and 0 bases from J, the gap between germline ends came to 19 bases. This chain's CDR3 is CASSSLAPANLAKNIQYF. CDR3 coding DNA: TGTGCCAGCAGCTCGCTAGCGCCCGCAAACTTAGCCAAAAACATTCAGTACTTC.

V usage is TRBV5-4 and J usage is TRBJ2-3; TRBD1 agrees at 7 bases. The CDR3 totals 15 residues. Germline CDR1 is SGHNT and CDR2 is YYREEE (reference sequence). Unmatched junction bases numbered 10, after V lost 6 bases and J lost 3 bases. The CDR3 reads CASTLRGGGTDTQYF. The CDR3 DNA reads as TGTGCCAGCACTCTCAGAGGGGGCGGGACAGATACGCAGTATTTT.

The chain recombines TRBV27 with TRBJ1-5, with TRBD1 identical over 10 bases. J lost 4 bases, V lost 3 bases, and 6 bases had no gene match. Germline CDR1 reads MNHEY; CDR2 reads SMNVEV (reference sequence). The CDR3 has 16 residues. The CDR3 coding sequence is TGTGCCAGCAGTTTTTGGGGACAGGGGCGGAATCAGCCCCAGCATTTT. Translated: CASSFWGQGRNQPQHF.

This clone has just one count. The genes are TRBV6-4 and TRBJ2-1; 8 bases align to TRBD2. The germline CDR1 and CDR2 sequences are MRHNA and SNTAGT. The CDR3 is made up of 14 amino acids. Trimming removed 5 bases from V and 7 bases from J; junction bases left unmatched: 7. The CDR3: CASSREGGRNEQFF. The CDR3 DNA follows: TGTGCCAGCAGTCGGGAGGGAGGAAGGAATGAGCAGTTCTTC.

The chain uses TRBV20-1 and TRBJ2-1, with no clear D. The V gene lost 5 bases and the J gene lost 9 bases, with 11 bases spanning the gap. The CDR3 extends over 11 amino acids. In germline, CDR1 is DFQATT, CDR2 SNEGSKA (reference sequence). The CDR3 spells CSAGGSFEQFF. The CDR3 nucleotides read TGCAGTGCTGGTGGGTCTTTTGAGCAGTTCTTC.

The J gene is TRBJ2-3, the V gene TRBV2; the match to TRBD2 covers 10 bases. This CDR3 contains 16 residues. CDR1 is SNHLY and CDR2 is FYNNEI in the germline V gene. The trim removed 6 bases at V and 6 bases at J, leaving 12 bases unmatched. DNA for the CDR3: TGTGCCAGCAGCCTCCCCTTAGCGGGGGGACTGGATACGCAGTATTTT. Amino acid sequence: CASSLPLAGGLDTQYF.